Shown below are 12 T cell receptor beta chains from a single sample sequenced in a study of beta chain features in type 1 diabetes (dated by TCRdb to between 2017 and 2018). Library generation was performed with the immunoSEQ multiplex PCR assay. The entire isolated RNA was reverse transcribed using the High Capacity cDNA Reverse Transcription Kit, and thus expressed TCRB transcripts were sequenced. TCRdb limited this immuneACCESS table to in-frame rearrangements with V and J called. A share of clones is missing; checked studies link under half to unresolved V genes, and the rest is unexplained. Here the sample has more than 200,000 clones; roughly 17% occur a single time. The ten top clones hold 0.065% to 0.1% of the sample. General findings and caveats noted by the study authors: In all four CD4+ subsets, TCRB CDR3 length was moderately but significantly shorter in type 1 diabetes patients.

The antigens these receptors bind are not known. The material sequenced was naive CD4+ T cells from blood. The cell subset or site label of this sample denotes: true naive CD4+ T cells. The receptors were gathered from a man under 40 with type 1 diabetes.

The CDR3 sequence is CASSVLAGKWDEQFF. The CDR3 bases are TGTGCCAGCAGCGTACTAGCCGGCAAATGGGATGAGCAGTTCTTC. V and J are TRBV9 and TRBJ2-1; D perhaps matches TRBD2 (5 bases). The CDR3 is 15 residues long. V was cut by 1 base and J by 8 bases, with 16 bases left in between. The germline V gene has CDR1 SGDLS and CDR2 YYNGEE.

This clone was detected only a few times. CDR3 residues: CASSLGLLENEQFF. In DNA form, the CDR3 reads TGCGCCAGCAGCTTGGGGCTCCTGGAGAATGAGCAGTTCTTC. The rearrangement joins TRBV5-1 to TRBJ2-1; D is uncertain. The CDR3 has 14 amino acids. V lost 0 bases to trimming and J lost 7 bases, with 11 bases between them. Per germline, CDR1 SGHRS and CDR2 YFSETQ.

This clone was detected only a few times. The chain combines TRBV29-1 with TRBJ1-5; the D gene is possibly TRBD1 (6 bases). Trimming took off 7 bases at V and 5 bases at J, with 15 bases between the two ends. The CDR3 sequence is 13 residues long. The V gene's germline CDR1 is SQVTM and CDR2 ANQGSEA. The CDR3 region has the DNA TGCAGCGCCGCCTGGGGGGCGGATCAGCCCCAGCATTTT. Its protein is CSAAWGADQPQHF.

The chain recombines TRBV28 with TRBJ2-4; D assignment may be TRBD1 or TRBD2 (6 bases each). This CDR3 spans 13 amino acids. V was pared by 5 bases and J by 8 bases, with 13 bases between. Germline V gene lookup returns CDR1 MDHEN and CDR2 SYDVKM. The CDR3 DNA follows: TGTGCCAGCAGTACCTACAGGGAGGACATTCAGTACTTC. Its translation is CASSTYREDIQYF.

This chain connects TRBV12-2 to TRBJ2-7; TRBD2 is the table's D call and was not checked against the DNA. TRBV12-2 is marked as a pseudogene. The CDR3 consists of 18 residues. The CDR3 DNA reads TGTGCAAGTCGCAGGACTAGCGGGAGGCCCAGAGGTTTCGGCGAGCAGTACTTC. Translated: CASRRTSGRPRGFGEQYF.

The table lists this clone with a few counts. V is TRBV9 and J is TRBJ1-2; D is unresolved. Germline CDR1 reads SGDLS; CDR2 reads YYNGEE. The CDR3 has 14 residues. V was cut by 0 bases and J by 3 bases, with 9 bases left in between. CDR3 residues: CASSVAEDYYGYTF. The CDR3 DNA sequence: TGTGCCAGCAGCGTAGCTGAGGACTACTATGGCTACACCTTC. Complete variable domain (other parts from reference TRBV9 and TRBJ1-2): DSGVTQTPKHLITATGQRVTLRCSPRSGDLSVYWYQQSLDQGLQFLIQYYNGEERAKGNILERFSAQQFPDLHSELNLSSLELGDSALYFCASSVAEDYYGYTFGSGTRLTVV.

The V gene is TRBV4-2, the J gene TRBJ2-4, with 9 bases that match TRBD2. V dropped 0 bases and J dropped 3; count of bases not matched to a gene: 12. Per the germline V gene, CDR1 is LGHNA and CDR2 is YNFKEQ. The CDR3 covers 19 residues. The CDR3 loop reads CASSQEWAGGRASKNIQYF. The CDR3 DNA follows: TGTGCCAGCAGCCAAGAGTGGGCAGGCGGGAGGGCGAGCAAAAACATTCAGTACTTC.

The chain has TRBV7-9 and TRBJ2-1; D uncertain. The V gene lost 1 base and the J gene lost 7 bases, with 8 bases spanning the gap. The germline gives CDR1 SEHNR, CDR2 FQNEAQ (reference sequence). This CDR3 is 13 amino acids long. The CDR3 DNA is TGTGCCAGCAGCTTAGACGGAGCTAATGAGCAGTTCTTC. It translates to CASSLDGANEQFF.

A few counts support this clone. This chain links TRBV29-1 with TRBJ1-4, with D possibly TRBD1 on 6 matching bases. The CDR3 runs to 13 residues. V dropped 6 bases and J dropped 3 bases, with 11 bases sitting between them. Germline assignment: CDR1 SQVTM and CDR2 ANQGSEA. The CDR3 DNA follows: TGCAGCGTGATTGGGGGGCCTAATGAAAAACTGTTTTTT. This encodes CSVIGGPNEKLFF.

This clone was detected only a few times. Within the sample, other DNA sequences also encode this same CDR3. DNA for the CDR3: TGTGCCAGCTCACCCCAGGGGGATGAAAAACTGTTTTTT. It is translated as CASSPQGDEKLFF. The rearrangement links TRBV18 to TRBJ1-4; TRBD1 agrees at 7 bases. V trimming: 3 bases; J trimming: 6 bases; junction bases outside the gene matches: 1. Germline assignment: CDR1 KGHSH and CDR2 LQKENI. This CDR3 is built from 13 residues.

There are a few counts of this clone. CDR3 region: CASSLAVARDEQFF. The CDR3 coding sequence is TGCGCCAGCAGCTTGGCGGTTGCAAGGGATGAGCAGTTCTTC. The rearrangement joins TRBV5-1 to TRBJ2-1; D remains unclear. CDR3 length: 14 amino acids. V was cut by 0 bases and J by 8 bases, with 12 bases left in between. Germline loops: CDR1 SGHRS, CDR2 YFSETQ.

This clone was picked up a small number of times. The rearrangement uses TRBV28 and TRBJ1-2; D possibly corresponds to TRBD1 (5 bases). The germline CDR1 and CDR2 sequences are MDHEN and SYDVKM. The CDR3 totals 14 residues. The germline V and J ends were trimmed by 2 bases and 8 bases, with 15 bases remaining between them. This chain's CDR3 is CASSLGPGPYGYTF. The CDR3 DNA follows: TGTGCCAGCAGTTTAGGGCCGGGGCCGTACGGCTACACCTTC.